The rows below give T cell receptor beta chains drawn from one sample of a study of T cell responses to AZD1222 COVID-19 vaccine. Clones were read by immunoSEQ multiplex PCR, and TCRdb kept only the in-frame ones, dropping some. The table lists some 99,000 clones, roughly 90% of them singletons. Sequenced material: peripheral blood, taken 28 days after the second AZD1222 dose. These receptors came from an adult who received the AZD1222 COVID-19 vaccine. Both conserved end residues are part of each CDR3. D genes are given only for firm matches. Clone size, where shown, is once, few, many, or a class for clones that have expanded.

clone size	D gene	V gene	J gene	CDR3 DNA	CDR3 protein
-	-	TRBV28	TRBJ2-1	TGTGCCAGCAGTTTATTAACAGAGGAGCAGTTCTTC	CASSLLTEEQFF
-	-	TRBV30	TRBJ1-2	TGTGCCTGGAGTGATATGCTGGGGGCTGGCTACACCTTC	CAWSDMLGAGYTF
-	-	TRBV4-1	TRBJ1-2	TGCGCCAGCAGCCAAGATGGGTTTAGCTATGGCTACACCTTC	CASSQDGFSYGYTF
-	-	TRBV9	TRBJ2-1	TGTGCCAGCAGCGTGGGGACCAGCAGAATCTCGCCTAATGAGCAGTTCTTC	CASSVGTSRISPNEQFF
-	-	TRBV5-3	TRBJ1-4	TGTGCCAGAAGCCCAGGACAGAGGAATGAAAAACTGTTTTTT	CARSPGQRNEKLFF
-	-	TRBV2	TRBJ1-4	TGTGCCAGCAGGACCACTCGGGGGGTCCAAAAACTGTTTTTT	CASRTTRGVQKLFF
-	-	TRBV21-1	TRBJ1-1	TGTGCCAGCAGCACTTATTCCAAAGCTGGACGCAGGGACAGAATAATGAACACTGAAGCTTTCTTT	CASSTYSKAGRRDRIMNTEAFF
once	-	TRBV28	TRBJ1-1	TGTGCCAGCAGCATATACAGGGCCGGGAACACTGAAGCTTTCTTT	CASSIYRAGNTEAFF
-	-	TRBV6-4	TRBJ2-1	TGTGCCAACCCGACGGTGAGCTCCTACAATGAGCAGTTCTTC	CANPTVSSYNEQFF
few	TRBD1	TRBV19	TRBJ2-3	TGTGCCAGTAGTCAGGGACAGGAAAGCACAGATACGCAGTATTTT	CASSQGQESTDTQYF
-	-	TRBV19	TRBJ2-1	TGTGCCAGTAGTTTCGGACGGGGAACCTACAATGAGCAGTTCTTC	CASSFGRGTYNEQFF
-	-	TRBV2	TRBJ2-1	TGTGCCATCCAAGGTTCCCCGTCCATGTACCAAAGATTATACAATGAGCAGTTCTTC	CAIQGSPSMYQRLYNEQFF
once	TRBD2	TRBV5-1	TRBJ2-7	TGCGCCAGCAGCTTGGTCGGCGGGGGGCCCTACGAGCAGTACTTC	CASSLVGGGPYEQYF
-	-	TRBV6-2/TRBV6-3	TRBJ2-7	TGTGCCAGCAGTTATCTCTACGAGCAGTACTTC	CASSYLYEQYF
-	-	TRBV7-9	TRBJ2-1	TGTGCCAGCAGCTTAGGCGTTGGGACAAACAATGAGCAGTTCTTC	CASSLGVGTNNEQFF
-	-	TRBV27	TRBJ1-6	TGTGCCAGCACCCGGGATACAGGGCTAGATTCACCCCTCCACTTT	CASTRDTGLDSPLHF
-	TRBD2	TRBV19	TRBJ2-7	TGTGCCAGTAGTGAACGGGGACTAGCGTACTACGAGCAGTACTTC	CASSERGLAYYEQYF
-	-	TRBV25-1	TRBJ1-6	TGTGCCAGCAGTTCGGGGTACTATAATTCACCCCTCCACTTT	CASSSGYYNSPLHF
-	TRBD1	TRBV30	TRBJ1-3	TGTGCCTCCCGATGGGACAGTGGAAACACCATATATTTT	CASRWDSGNTIYF
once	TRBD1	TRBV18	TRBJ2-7	TGTGCCAGCTCACTGGGACAGGGCTACGAGCAGTACTTC	CASSLGQGYEQYF
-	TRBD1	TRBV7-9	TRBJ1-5	TGTGCCAGCAGCCCAGGGGGGGCCAGTTATAGCAATCAGCCCCAGCATTTT	CASSPGGASYSNQPQHF
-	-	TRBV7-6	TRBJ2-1	TGTGCCAGCAGCCTTATGGCCCTAGGGGTCAATGAGCAGTTCTTC	CASSLMALGVNEQFF